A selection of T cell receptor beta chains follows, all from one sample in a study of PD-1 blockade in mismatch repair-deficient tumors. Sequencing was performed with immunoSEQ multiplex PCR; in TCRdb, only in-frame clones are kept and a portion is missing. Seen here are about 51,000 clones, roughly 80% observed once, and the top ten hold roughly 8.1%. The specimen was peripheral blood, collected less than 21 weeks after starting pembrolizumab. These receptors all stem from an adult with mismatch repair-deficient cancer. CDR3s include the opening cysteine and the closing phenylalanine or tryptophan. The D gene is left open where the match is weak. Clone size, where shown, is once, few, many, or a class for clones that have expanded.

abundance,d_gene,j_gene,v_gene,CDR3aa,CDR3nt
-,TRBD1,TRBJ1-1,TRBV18,CASSLWTGEATEAFF,TGTGCCAGCTCACTCTGGACAGGGGAGGCCACTGAAGCTTTCTTT
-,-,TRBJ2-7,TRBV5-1,CASSLRVSEAYEQYF,TGCGCCAGCAGCTTGAGGGTATCAGAGGCCTACGAGCAGTACTTC
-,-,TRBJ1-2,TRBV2,CASNTLYGYTF,TGTGCCAGCAATACTCTCTATGGCTACACCTTC
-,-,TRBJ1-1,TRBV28,CASSLSTGNTEAFF,TGTGCCAGCAGTCTCAGTACAGGGAACACTGAAGCTTTCTTT
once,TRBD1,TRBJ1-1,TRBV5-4,CASSPGTGGIVGMNTEAFF,TGTGCCAGCAGCCCCGGGACAGGGGGCATTGTGGGGATGAACACTGAAGCTTTCTTT
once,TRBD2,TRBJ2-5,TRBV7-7,CASSLGSGIGETQYF,TGTGCTAGCAGCTTGGGAAGCGGGATCGGGGAGACCCAGTACTTC
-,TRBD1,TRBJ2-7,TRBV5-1,CASTLQGGPDEQYF,TGCGCCAGCACCCTACAGGGGGGCCCGGACGAGCAGTACTTC
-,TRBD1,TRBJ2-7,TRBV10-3,CAISGQASSYEQYF,TGTGCCATCAGCGGACAGGCAAGCTCCTACGAGCAGTACTTC
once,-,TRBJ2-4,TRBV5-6,CASSLANAGAKNIQYF,TGTGCCAGCAGCTTGGCCAACGCGGGGGCCAAAAACATTCAGTACTTC
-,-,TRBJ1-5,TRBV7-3,CASSLGGQQPQHF,TGTGCCAGCAGCTTAGGGGGGCAACAGCCCCAGCATTTT
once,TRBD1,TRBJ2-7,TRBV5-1,CASSYSGTGEYEQYF,TGCGCCAGCAGCTATTCCGGGACAGGGGAATACGAGCAGTACTTC
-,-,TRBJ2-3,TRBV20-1,CSGVRTDTQYF,TGCAGTGGAGTCAGGACAGATACGCAGTATTTT
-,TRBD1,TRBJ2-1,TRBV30,CAWSIGQGPNNEQFF,TGTGCCTGGAGTATCGGACAGGGCCCTAACAATGAGCAGTTCTTC
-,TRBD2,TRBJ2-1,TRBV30,CAWSALGLAGGEQFF,TGTGCCTGGAGCGCTCTAGGACTAGCGGGAGGTGAGCAGTTCTTC
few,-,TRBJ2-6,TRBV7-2,CASSSSGLGANVLTF,TGTGCCAGCAGCTCCTCTGGACTTGGGGCCAACGTCCTGACTTTC
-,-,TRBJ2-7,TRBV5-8,CASSKGLLFRVDF,TGTGCCAGCAGCAAGGGACTTCTCTTTAGAGTGGACTTC
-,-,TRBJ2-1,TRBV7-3,CASSMGPLVTEQFF,TGTGCCAGCAGCATGGGGCCCCTGGTGACCGAGCAGTTCTTC
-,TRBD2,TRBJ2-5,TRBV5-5,CASSPGLAERVETQYF,TGTGCCAGCAGCCCGGGACTAGCGGAAAGGGTAGAGACCCAGTACTTC
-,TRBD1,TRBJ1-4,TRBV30,CAWSRGQEKLFF,TGTGCCTGGAGTCGGGGACAGGAAAAACTGTTTTTT
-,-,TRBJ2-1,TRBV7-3,CASSLGRTSYNEQFF,TGTGCCAGCAGCTTAGGGCGGACCTCCTACAATGAGCAGTTCTTC
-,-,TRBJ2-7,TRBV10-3,CASARDYEQYF,TGTGCCTCAGCTCGAGACTACGAGCAGTACTTC
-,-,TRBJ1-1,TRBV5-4,CASSQTGLLTEAFF,TGTGCCAGCAGCCAAACCGGGTTGTTAACTGAAGCTTTCTTT
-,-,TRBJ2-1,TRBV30,CAWSSGYEQFF,TGTGCCTGGAGTAGCGGCTATGAGCAGTTCTTC
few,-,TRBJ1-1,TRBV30,CAWTVGGNTEAFF,TGTGCCTGGACGGTAGGGGGGAACACTGAAGCTTTCTTT